This T cell receptor beta chain was observed in a study of blood T cell repertoires in COVID-19. Whole-study context: PBMCs, B-cell-depleted T cells, or T cells provided the cDNA or gDNA that made up the material.

Per the study methods: Quantification of nucleated cells was approximated via reference gene primer amplification. The data were produced by immunoSEQ multiplex PCR, yet TCRdb's version contains in-frame clones alone and is incomplete. V, J and clone size were drawn from that table, and D and trimming were deduced from the DNA. The table includes fewer than 200,000 clones, approximately 79% detected once. CDR3 length: 16 amino acids. The V gene's germline CDR1 is SNHLY and CDR2 FYNNEI. V shed 0 bases, J shed 2 bases, and the junction held 7 bases outside the gene matches. The gene calls are TRBV2 and TRBJ2-7; 7 nucleotides agree with TRBD2. The sample taken for sequencing was peripheral blood. The receptor comes from a woman older than 75 with acute or convalescent COVID-19. This CDR3 is CASSEAGAGITYEQYF. The CDR3 bases are TGTGCCAGCAGTGAAGCGGGAGCGGGAATAACCTACGAGCAGTACTTC.